A selection of T cell receptor beta chains follows, all from one sample in a study of T cell changes during pregnancy in multiple sclerosis. Sequencing used immunoSEQ multiplex PCR; TCRdb keeps in-frame clones, though not all of them. The table has around 41,000 clones, approximately 91% seen once; the top ten hold 1.4%. Specimen: PBMCs (not recorded whether the cells were cultured). These receptors all stem from a female donor with multiple sclerosis, enrolled in a pregnancy study. CDR3s include the opening cysteine and the closing phenylalanine or tryptophan. Each record gives: CDR3 protein, CDR3 DNA, V gene, J gene, clone size, D gene. D genes are given only for firm matches. For some rows the clone size is stated as once, few or many, or as a class when expanded; others skip it.

CDR3 protein: CASRNPGTKETQYF
CDR3 DNA: TGTGCCAGCAGGAACCCCGGGACAAAAGAGACCCAGTACTTC
V gene: TRBV6-5
J gene: TRBJ2-5
clone size: .
D gene: .

CDR3 protein: CASSLVSGPYNEQFF
CDR3 DNA: TGTGCCAGCAGCTTAGTTAGCGGCCCCTACAATGAGCAGTTCTTC
V gene: TRBV7-2
J gene: TRBJ2-1
clone size: .
D gene: .

CDR3 protein: CASSLRGGAADGYGYTF
CDR3 DNA: TGTGCCAGCAGCTTGAGAGGGGGAGCTGCTGATGGCTATGGCTACACCTTC
V gene: TRBV5-5
J gene: TRBJ1-2
clone size: .
D gene: .

CDR3 protein: CASSGRQGDYGYTF
CDR3 DNA: TGTGCCAGTAGTGGCAGACAGGGGGACTATGGCTACACCTTC
V gene: TRBV19
J gene: TRBJ1-2
clone size: .
D gene: TRBD1

CDR3 protein: CASSPRKRTNTEAFF
CDR3 DNA: TGTGCCAGCAGCCCTAGAAAAAGGACGAACACTGAAGCTTTCTTT
V gene: TRBV11-1
J gene: TRBJ1-1
clone size: few
D gene: .

CDR3 protein: CASSPPLGQGVYGYTF
CDR3 DNA: TGTGCCAGCTCACCGCCCCTTGGACAGGGGGTCTATGGCTACACCTTC
V gene: TRBV18
J gene: TRBJ1-2
clone size: .
D gene: TRBD1

CDR3 protein: CASSGDGSIATNEKLFF
CDR3 DNA: TGTGCCAGCAGTGGGGACGGGAGTATTGCAACTAATGAAAAACTGTTTTTT
V gene: TRBV2
J gene: TRBJ1-4
clone size: .
D gene: .

CDR3 protein: CASSPWTGAGNTIYF
CDR3 DNA: TGTGCCAGTAGTCCCTGGACAGGGGCTGGAAACACCATATATTTT
V gene: TRBV19
J gene: TRBJ1-3
clone size: .
D gene: TRBD1

CDR3 protein: CASSEFDTFYEQYF
CDR3 DNA: TGCGCCAGCAGTGAGTTTGACACCTTCTACGAGCAGTACTTC
V gene: TRBV10-2
J gene: TRBJ2-7
clone size: .
D gene: .

CDR3 protein: CASSLKVSNQPQHF
CDR3 DNA: TGCGCCAGCAGTCTTAAGGTTAGCAATCAGCCCCAGCATTTT
V gene: TRBV23-1
J gene: TRBJ1-5
clone size: .
D gene: .

CDR3 protein: CASSGAGGDQETQYF
CDR3 DNA: TGTGCCAGCAGCGGGGCGGGAGGGGACCAAGAGACCCAGTACTTC
V gene: TRBV9
J gene: TRBJ2-5
clone size: .
D gene: TRBD2

CDR3 protein: CASSLAGGKEKLFF
CDR3 DNA: TGTGCCAGCAGCTTAGCAGGGGGCAAGGAAAAACTGTTTTTT
V gene: TRBV7-2
J gene: TRBJ1-4
clone size: once
D gene: TRBD1

CDR3 protein: CSARDRTEAFF
CDR3 DNA: TGCAGTGCTAGAGATCGCACTGAAGCTTTCTTT
V gene: TRBV20-1
J gene: TRBJ1-1
clone size: .
D gene: .

CDR3 protein: CASRQSGTSGVYNEQFF
CDR3 DNA: TGTGCCAGTAGACAATCCGGGACTAGCGGGGTCTACAATGAGCAGTTCTTC
V gene: TRBV19
J gene: TRBJ2-1
clone size: .
D gene: TRBD2

CDR3 protein: CASSPTSGRASDTQYF
CDR3 DNA: TGTGCCAGCAGTCCGACTAGCGGGAGGGCCTCGGATACGCAGTATTTT
V gene: TRBV2
J gene: TRBJ2-3
clone size: .
D gene: TRBD2

CDR3 protein: CASSIRDRGTYNEQFF
CDR3 DNA: TGTGCCAGCAGCATCCGGGACCGAGGGACCTACAATGAGCAGTTCTTC
V gene: TRBV5-4
J gene: TRBJ2-1
clone size: .
D gene: .

CDR3 protein: CASSLDTAYNEQFF
CDR3 DNA: TGTGCCAGCAGCTTAGATACAGCGTACAATGAGCAGTTCTTC
V gene: TRBV11-3
J gene: TRBJ2-1
clone size: .
D gene: .

CDR3 protein: CASTGVQETQYF
CDR3 DNA: TGCGCCAGCACGGGGGTCCAAGAGACCCAGTACTTC
V gene: TRBV10-2
J gene: TRBJ2-5
clone size: .
D gene: .

CDR3 protein: CASSLFGRGQGQPQHF
CDR3 DNA: TGTGCCAGCAGCTTATTCGGCAGGGGGCAGGGTCAGCCCCAGCATTTT
V gene: TRBV7-2
J gene: TRBJ1-5
clone size: .
D gene: TRBD1

CDR3 protein: CASSQRTGAYEQYF
CDR3 DNA: TGCGCCAGCAGCCAGAGGACTGGAGCCTACGAGCAGTACTTC
V gene: TRBV4-3
J gene: TRBJ2-7
clone size: once
D gene: .

CDR3 protein: CASSKLAGGSDEQFF
CDR3 DNA: TGTGCCAGCAGCAAACTAGCGGGAGGGTCGGATGAGCAGTTCTTC
V gene: TRBV7-9
J gene: TRBJ2-1
clone size: once
D gene: TRBD2

CDR3 protein: CASSTGQDQNEKLFF
CDR3 DNA: TGTGCCAGCAGCACCGGACAGGACCAAAATGAAAAACTGTTTTTT
V gene: TRBV7-9
J gene: TRBJ1-4
clone size: .
D gene: TRBD1

CDR3 protein: CASSLTEGGYEQYF
CDR3 DNA: TGTGCCAGCAGCCTTACAGAGGGGGGTTACGAGCAGTACTTC
V gene: TRBV6-5
J gene: TRBJ2-7
clone size: .
D gene: .

CDR3 protein: CAWSVRGRNYTF
CDR3 DNA: TGTGCCTGGAGTGTACGCGGCAGGAACTACACCTTC
V gene: TRBV30
J gene: TRBJ1-2
clone size: .
D gene: .

CDR3 protein: CASSSSRDPDYEQYF
CDR3 DNA: TGTGCCAGCAGCTCCTCCAGGGACCCCGACTACGAGCAGTACTTC
V gene: TRBV13
J gene: TRBJ2-7
clone size: .
D gene: .

CDR3 protein: CASGSGQYSNQPQHF
CDR3 DNA: TGTGCTAGTGGTTCCGGACAGTATAGCAATCAGCCCCAGCATTTT
V gene: TRBV12-5
J gene: TRBJ1-5
clone size: .
D gene: .

CDR3 protein: CASSQQGPSGTFGLFF
CDR3 DNA: TGCGCCAGCAGTCAACAGGGACCTAGCGGGACCTTCGGTTTATTCTTC
V gene: TRBV4-3
J gene: TRBJ2-1
clone size: .
D gene: TRBD2

CDR3 protein: CASSSQGTTGELFF
CDR3 DNA: TGTGCCAGCAGCTCACAGGGGACGACCGGGGAGCTGTTTTTT
V gene: TRBV7-3
J gene: TRBJ2-2
clone size: .
D gene: TRBD1

CDR3 protein: CSVQTGVNTEAFF
CDR3 DNA: TGCAGCGTCCAGACAGGGGTCAACACTGAAGCTTTCTTT
V gene: TRBV29-1
J gene: TRBJ1-1
clone size: .
D gene: TRBD1

CDR3 protein: CASRNNLNPDPHNEQFF
CDR3 DNA: TGTGCCAGCAGAAATAACCTAAACCCAGACCCCCACAATGAGCAGTTCTTC
V gene: TRBV4-2
J gene: TRBJ2-1
clone size: .
D gene: .

CDR3 protein: CATLDGSSYNEQFF
CDR3 DNA: TGTGCCACCCTAGACGGGAGCTCCTACAATGAGCAGTTCTTC
V gene: TRBV28
J gene: TRBJ2-1
clone size: .
D gene: .

CDR3 protein: CASSILLSRSEQYF
CDR3 DNA: TGTGCCAGTAGTATCCTCTTGTCCCGAAGCGAGCAGTACTTC
V gene: TRBV19
J gene: TRBJ2-7
clone size: .
D gene: .

CDR3 protein: CASSSQGGNTGELFF
CDR3 DNA: TGTGCCAGCAGCTCACAGGGGGGGAACACCGGGGAGCTGTTTTTT
V gene: TRBV11-2
J gene: TRBJ2-2
clone size: .
D gene: TRBD1

CDR3 protein: CSARGTSGSVNEQFF
CDR3 DNA: TGCAGCGCCCGGGGGACTAGCGGGAGTGTAAATGAGCAGTTCTTC
V gene: TRBV29-1
J gene: TRBJ2-1
clone size: .
D gene: TRBD2

CDR3 protein: CASSLPGAKGYTF
CDR3 DNA: TGTGCCAGCAGCTTGCCGGGGGCTAAAGGCTACACCTTC
V gene: TRBV5-4
J gene: TRBJ1-2
clone size: .
D gene: .

CDR3 protein: CASSDHGGANVLTF
CDR3 DNA: TGTGCCAGCAGTGATCATGGGGGGGCCAACGTCCTGACTTTC
V gene: TRBV6-1
J gene: TRBJ2-6
clone size: .
D gene: .

CDR3 protein: CASRDLTDTQYF
CDR3 DNA: TGTGCCAGCAGGGACCTCACAGATACGCAGTATTTT
V gene: TRBV27
J gene: TRBJ2-3
clone size: medium-sized
D gene: .

CDR3 protein: CASSRVGGGSYEQYF
CDR3 DNA: TGTGCCAGCAGTAGGGTTGGCGGGGGCTCCTACGAGCAGTACTTC
V gene: TRBV6-5
J gene: TRBJ2-7
clone size: .
D gene: TRBD2

CDR3 protein: CASSSPRRYTDTQYF
CDR3 DNA: TGTGCCAGCAGTTCGCCCCGACGATACACAGATACGCAGTATTTT
V gene: TRBV13
J gene: TRBJ2-3
clone size: .
D gene: .